The 28 T cell receptor beta chains in this list originate from one sample, sequenced in a study of T cell responses to AZD1222 COVID-19 vaccine. The data were produced by immunoSEQ multiplex PCR, yet TCRdb's version contains in-frame clones alone and is incomplete. The table includes roughly 160,000 clones, less than 95% detected once. The sample was peripheral blood, taken on day 0 of AZD1222 vaccination. Receptor source: an adult in good health.

V gene TRBV7-3 combines with J gene TRBJ2-3; D not certain. Per germline, CDR1 SGHTA and CDR2 FQGTGA. CDR3 size: 17 residues. V lost 5 bases, J lost 0 bases, and 18 bases lay in between. The CDR3, as DNA: TGTGCCAGCAGCCCCGGACCTCGGGCATCTAGCACAGATACGCAGTATTTT. Its protein product is CASSPGPRASSTDTQYF.

This clone has only a few counts. The rearrangement links TRBV28 to TRBJ1-2; D might be TRBD1 (6 bases). The V end lost 5 bases, the J end lost 4 bases, and 11 bases lay between the germline ends. The germline gives CDR1 MDHEN, CDR2 SYDVKM. The CDR3 runs 13 residues. CDR3 residues: CASSDGQIYGYTF. For the CDR3, the DNA is TGTGCCAGCAGTGATGGACAGATCTATGGCTACACCTTC.

The V call is TRBV4-1, the J call TRBJ1-2; D is uncertain. Germline CDR1 is MGHRA and CDR2 is YSYEKL. Trimming shortened V by 6 bases and J by 4 bases, and 18 bases separated the two germline ends. The CDR3 spans 15 residues. The CDR3 protein is CASSFQITSLYGYTF. The CDR3 DNA is TGCGCCAGCAGTTTTCAGATAACCTCCCTCTATGGCTACACCTTC.

The chain recombines TRBV7-9 with TRBJ2-1; 11 bases are shared with TRBD2. V gave up 3 bases and J gave up 7 bases; unmatched junction bases: 5. The length of the CDR3 is 15 residues. Germline V CDR1 and CDR2: SEHNR, FQNEAQ (reference sequence). The CDR3 protein is CASSFLAGGLNEQFF. DNA of the CDR3: TGTGCCAGCAGCTTCTTAGCGGGGGGGCTGAATGAGCAGTTCTTC.

V gene TRBV27 combines with J gene TRBJ1-2; D ambiguous. V was clipped by 4 bases and J by 4 bases, with 10 bases between them. The CDR3 consists of 13 residues. Germline CDR1 reads MNHEY; CDR2 reads SMNVEV (reference sequence). The CDR3 reads CASSSLLRYGYTF. The CDR3 DNA reads TGTGCCAGCAGTTCCTTGCTCCGCTATGGCTACACCTTC.

The gene calls are TRBV27 and TRBJ1-5, with 7 positions matching TRBD1. From germline, CDR1 is MNHEY and CDR2 SMNVEV (reference sequence). The CDR3 has 13 residues. V dropped 6 bases and J dropped 7; count of bases not matched to a gene: 6. The CDR3 reads CASSTTGQQPQHF. CDR3 nucleotides: TGTGCCAGCAGCACGACAGGGCAACAGCCCCAGCATTTT.

This clone came up once. This chain uses TRBV5-1 with TRBJ1-4, with a weak D call TRBD1 (5 bases). Trimming stripped 5 bases from V and 4 bases from J, with 9 bases between. The CDR3 totals 13 residues. Germline V CDR1 and CDR2: SGHRS, YFSETQ. Written as DNA, the CDR3 is TGCGCCAGCAGGCTGGGGGGTAATGAAAAACTGTTTTTT. It codes for CASRLGGNEKLFF.

The V call is TRBV10-2, the J call TRBJ2-1; D ambiguous. This CDR3 contains 14 residues. In germline, CDR1 is WSHSY, CDR2 SAAADI. Trimming cost V 5 bases and J 5 bases, with 13 bases left between them. In nucleotides, the CDR3 is TGCGCCAGCAGTAGGCGGCTAGTCGACAATGAGCAGTTCTTC. It yields the protein CASSRRLVDNEQFF.

This clone was recorded only once. The rearrangement uses TRBV28 and TRBJ2-5; the D gene is possibly TRBD1 (5 bases). Trimming removed 8 bases from V and 3 bases from J, with 13 bases in between. Germline CDR1 MDHEN, CDR2 SYDVKM. The CDR3 sequence is 13 residues long. The CDR3 loop reads CASHGQGEETQYF. The CDR3 DNA is TGTGCCAGCCACGGACAAGGTGAAGAGACCCAGTACTTC.

The CDR3 DNA sequence: TGCGCCAGCAGTCAATCGGAGCGGCAGCCCCAGCATTTT. Amino acid sequence: CASSQSERQPQHF. This chain connects TRBV23-1 to TRBJ1-5; D remains ambiguous. TRBV23-1 is sorted into the ORF group, with uncertain function. This CDR3 contains 13 residues. Trimming stripped 0 bases from V and 7 bases from J, with 7 bases between.

This clone came up once. The gene calls are TRBV6-5 and TRBJ2-7; D remains unclear. Germline V CDR1 and CDR2: MNHEY, SVGAGI. V gave up 4 bases and J gave up 3 bases, with 10 bases separating them. CDR3 size: 13 residues. The CDR3 sequence: CASSSSTNYEQYF. CDR3 DNA sequence: TGTGCCAGCAGTTCCTCAACTAACTACGAGCAGTACTTC.

The V call is TRBV27, the J call TRBJ1-5, with unresolved D. Trimming cost V 1 base and J 3 bases, with 4 bases left between them. The CDR3 spans 13 residues. The germline V gene encodes CDR1 MNHEY and CDR2 SMNVEV (reference sequence). CDR3 bases: TGTGCCAGCAGTTTATGGTACAATCAGCCCCAGCATTTT. Protein: CASSLWYNQPQHF.

This clone showed up just a few times. The V gene is TRBV6-6, the J gene TRBJ2-7; 8 bases match TRBD1. V shed 5 bases, J shed 0 bases, and the junction held 12 bases outside the gene matches. The germline CDR1 and CDR2 sequences are MNHNY and SVGAGI (reference sequence). This CDR3 region has 17 residues. CDR3 coding DNA: TGTGCCAGCAGTCCCCAACCGACAGGGGTCCTCTCCTACGAGCAGTACTTC. As protein: CASSPQPTGVLSYEQYF.

The table lists this clone with a few counts. V is TRBV3-1 (or the pseudogene TRBV3-2) and J is TRBJ1-2; D is perhaps TRBD1 (6 bases). From germline, CDR1 is LGHDT and CDR2 YNNKEL (reference sequence). V was clipped by 3 bases and J by 8 bases, with 19 bases between them. There are 15 residues in the CDR3. Written as DNA, the CDR3 is TGTGCCAGCAGCCACGGAGACAGGCCTAGCAGCGGCTACACCTTC. Encoded protein: CASSHGDRPSSGYTF.

CDR3 sequence: CASSSIQGGMGQPQHF. DNA for the CDR3: TGTGCCAGCAGTTCTATCCAGGGGGGGATGGGTCAGCCCCAGCATTTT. The V and J genes are TRBV28 and TRBJ1-5; 7 bases fit TRBD1. The CDR3 is 16 residues long. Germline V lookup: CDR1 MDHEN, CDR2 SYDVKM. Trimming removed 4 bases from V and 6 bases from J; junction bases left unmatched: 12.

The V call is TRBV7-8, the J call TRBJ1-4; D uncertain. Germline V gene data show CDR1 as SGHVS and CDR2 as FQNEAQ. V lost 0 bases and J lost 5, with 13 bases in between. This CDR3 is built from 16 residues. CDR3 residues: CASSLAGSVTNEKLFF. CDR3 bases: TGTGCCAGCAGCTTAGCGGGGAGCGTCACAAATGAAAAACTGTTTTTT. Full variable domain (remainder filled in from reference TRBV7-8 and TRBJ1-4): GAGVSQSPRYKVAKRGQDVALRCDPISGHVSLFWYQQALGQGPEFLTYFQNEAQLDKSGLPSDRFFAERPEGSVSTLKIQRTQQEDSAVYLCASSLAGSVTNEKLFFGSGTQLSVL.

Only one count was recorded for this clone. The chain uses TRBV28 and TRBJ2-7; 7 positions match TRBD2. The germline gives CDR1 MDHEN, CDR2 SYDVKM. CDR3 length: 15 amino acids. The J segment lost 2 bases and the V segment lost 6 bases, leaving 10 bases of the junction unmatched. This chain's CDR3 is CASSTRDGGAYEQYF. The CDR3 DNA reads as TGTGCCAGCAGCACCCGCGATGGGGGGGCCTACGAGCAGTACTTC.

The chain recombines TRBV6-1 with TRBJ1-2, with a possible D match to TRBD1 (6 bases). V was trimmed by 4 bases and J by 0 bases, leaving 18 bases between them. The germline gives CDR1 MNHNS, CDR2 SASEGT. There are 17 residues in the CDR3. The CDR3 protein is CASSVNRDGTANYGYTF. The CDR3 DNA reads as TGTGCCAGCAGTGTAAACAGGGACGGTACGGCTAACTATGGCTACACCTTC.

This clone was seen a single time. The CDR3 nucleotides are TGTGCCAGCAGCTTCGGGCAGACGACGGGGGGCTACACCTTC. The encoded protein is CASSFGQTTGGYTF. The chain joins TRBV7-9 to TRBJ1-2, with D uncertain. V lost 3 bases and J lost 8, with 16 bases in between. The CDR3 has 14 amino acids. The germline V gene encodes CDR1 SEHNR and CDR2 FQNEAQ (reference sequence).

The table lists this clone with a few counts. V gene TRBV30 combines with J gene TRBJ1-2; D is ambiguous. Germline V gives CDR1 GTSNPN, CDR2 SVGIG (reference sequence). This CDR3 is built from 13 residues. Trimming stripped 4 bases from V and 5 bases from J, with 14 bases between. CDR3 bases: TGTGCCTGGAATAAAAAAACAGATTATGGCTACACCTTC. Amino acids: CAWNKKTDYGYTF.

This clone was detected a few times. The chain joins TRBV9 to TRBJ1-6; D gene uncertain. Trimming took off 5 bases at V and 0 bases at J, with 9 bases between the two ends. This CDR3 contains 15 residues. Per the germline V gene, CDR1 is SGDLS and CDR2 is YYNGEE. The CDR3 protein is CASSRKSSYNSPLHF. CDR3 in DNA: TGTGCCAGCAGTCGTAAAAGCTCCTATAATTCACCCCTCCACTTT.

The rearrangement links TRBV25-1 to TRBJ2-5; TRBD2 aligns across 10 bases. V gave up 5 bases and J gave up 5 bases; unmatched junction bases: 5. CDR1 is MGHDK and CDR2 is SYGVNS in the germline V gene. The CDR3 is 14 amino acids. CDR3 loop: CASSKRGGLETQYF. The CDR3 DNA follows: TGTGCCAGCAGTAAGCGGGGGGGCCTCGAGACCCAGTACTTC.

This chain links TRBV6-2 or TRBV6-3 with TRBJ2-1; the D is unclear. This CDR3 spans 12 amino acids. Trimming stripped 6 bases from V and 12 bases from J, with 15 bases between. The germline gives CDR1 MNHEY, CDR2 SVGEGT. Written as DNA, the CDR3 is TGTGCCAGCAGCAGGACGGTGGTCGGGCAGTTCTTC. Translating gives CASSRTVVGQFF.

The CDR3 loop is CASSLANEQFF. The CDR3 DNA sequence: TGTGCCAGCAGTTTAGCCAATGAGCAGTTCTTC. The chain joins TRBV27 to TRBJ2-1, with D hard to call. Germline loops: CDR1 MNHEY, CDR2 SMNVEV (reference sequence). The CDR3 is made up of 11 amino acids. Deletions cut 2 bases from V and 6 bases from J, with 2 bases between.

The genes are TRBV5-6 and TRBJ1-3, with a weak D call TRBD1 (5 bases). The CDR3 extends over 13 amino acids. V lost 7 bases and J 4 bases, leaving 12 bases between the germline ends. The germline CDR1 and CDR2 sequences are SGHDT and YYEEEE. The CDR3 region is CASAGGLGNTIYF. Written as DNA, the CDR3 is TGTGCCAGCGCTGGGGGACTGGGAAACACCATATATTTT.

The CDR3 DNA reads as TGTGCCAGCAGTTCACAGGGTCTTGGCTACACCTTC. Its protein product is CASSSQGLGYTF. The V and J genes are TRBV28 and TRBJ1-2; perhaps TRBD1 as D (6 bases). The CDR3 totals 12 residues. CDR1 and CDR2 (germline): MDHEN, SYDVKM. The V end lost 4 bases, the J end lost 7 bases, and 10 bases lay between the germline ends.

This chain connects TRBV6-1 to TRBJ1-1, with 9 bases fitting TRBD1. Germline-derived CDR1 and CDR2 are MNHNS and SASEGT. The V gene end was trimmed by 2 bases and the J gene end by 5 bases; junction bases not matched to a gene: 6. The CDR3 extends over 15 amino acids. The CDR3 bases are TGTGCCAGCAGTGAACGACAGGGGGTTGGAACTGAAGCTTTCTTT. This translates into CASSERQGVGTEAFF.

J is TRBJ1-2 and V is TRBV19; D call uncertain. V was trimmed by 3 bases and J by 3 bases, leaving 14 bases between them. The CDR3 has 15 amino acids. In germline, CDR1 is LNHDA, CDR2 SQIVND (reference sequence). CDR3 coding DNA: TGTGCCAGTAGTATTCCCTCTCTTGGGGACTATGGCTACACCTTC. Protein product: CASSIPSLGDYGYTF. Variable domain in full (rest from reference TRBV19 and TRBJ1-2): DGGITQSPKYLFRKEGQNVTLSCEQNLNHDAMYWYRQDPGQGLRLIYYSQIVNDFQKGDIAEGYSVSREKKESFPLTVTSAQKNPTAFYLCASSIPSLGDYGYTFGSGTRLTVV.